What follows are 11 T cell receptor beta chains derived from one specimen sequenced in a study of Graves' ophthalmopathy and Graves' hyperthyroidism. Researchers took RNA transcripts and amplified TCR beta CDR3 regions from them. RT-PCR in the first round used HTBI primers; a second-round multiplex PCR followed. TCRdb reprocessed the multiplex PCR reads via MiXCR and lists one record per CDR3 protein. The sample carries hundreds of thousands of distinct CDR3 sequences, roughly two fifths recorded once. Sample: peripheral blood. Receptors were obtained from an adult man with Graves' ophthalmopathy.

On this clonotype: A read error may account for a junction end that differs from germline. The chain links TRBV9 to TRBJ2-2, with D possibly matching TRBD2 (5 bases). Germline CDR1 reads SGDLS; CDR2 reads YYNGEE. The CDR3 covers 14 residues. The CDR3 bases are TGTGCCAGCAGCGTAGAGGCGAACACCGGGGAGCTGCTTTTT. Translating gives CASSVEANTGELLF.

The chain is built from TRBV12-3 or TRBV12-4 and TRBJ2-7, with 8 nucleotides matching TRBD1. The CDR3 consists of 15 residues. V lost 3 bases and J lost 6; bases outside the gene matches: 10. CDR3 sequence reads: CASSFLDRDNGEQYF. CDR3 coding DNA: TGTGCCAGCAGTTTCCTGGACAGGGATAATGGCGAGCAGTACTTC.

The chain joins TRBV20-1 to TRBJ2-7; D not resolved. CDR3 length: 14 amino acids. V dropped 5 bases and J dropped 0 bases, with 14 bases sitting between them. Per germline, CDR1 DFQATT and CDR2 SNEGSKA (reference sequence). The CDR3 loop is CSAGPTSSSYEQYF. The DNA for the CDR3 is TGCAGTGCTGGACCGACGTCAAGCTCCTACGAGCAGTACTTC.

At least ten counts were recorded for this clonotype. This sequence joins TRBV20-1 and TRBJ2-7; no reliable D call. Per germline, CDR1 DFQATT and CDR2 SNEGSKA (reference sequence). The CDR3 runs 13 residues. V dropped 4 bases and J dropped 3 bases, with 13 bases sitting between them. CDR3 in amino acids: CSAKIPVSYEQYF. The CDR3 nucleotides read TGCAGTGCTAAAATCCCCGTTAGCTACGAGCAGTACTTC.

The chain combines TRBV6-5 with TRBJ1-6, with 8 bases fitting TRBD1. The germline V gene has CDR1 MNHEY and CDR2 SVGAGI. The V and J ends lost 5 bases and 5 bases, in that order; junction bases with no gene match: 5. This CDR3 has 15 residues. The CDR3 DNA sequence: TGTGCCAGCAGTAGATCGGACAGGGATAATTCACCCCTCCACTTT. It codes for CASSRSDRDNSPLHF.

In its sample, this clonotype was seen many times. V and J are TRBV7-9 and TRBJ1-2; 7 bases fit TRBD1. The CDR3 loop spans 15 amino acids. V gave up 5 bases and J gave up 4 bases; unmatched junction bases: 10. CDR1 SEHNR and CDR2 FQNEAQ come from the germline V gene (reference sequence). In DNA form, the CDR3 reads TGTGCCAGCAGCGATTCCGCACAGGGGACCTATGGCTACACCTTC. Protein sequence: CASSDSAQGTYGYTF.

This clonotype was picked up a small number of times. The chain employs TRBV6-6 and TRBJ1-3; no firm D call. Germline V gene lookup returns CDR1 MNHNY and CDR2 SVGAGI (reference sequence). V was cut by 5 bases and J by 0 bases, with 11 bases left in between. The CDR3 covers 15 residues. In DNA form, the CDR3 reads TGTGCCAGCAGTCCCGGAGATCTCTCTGGAAACACCATATATTTT. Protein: CASSPGDLSGNTIYF.

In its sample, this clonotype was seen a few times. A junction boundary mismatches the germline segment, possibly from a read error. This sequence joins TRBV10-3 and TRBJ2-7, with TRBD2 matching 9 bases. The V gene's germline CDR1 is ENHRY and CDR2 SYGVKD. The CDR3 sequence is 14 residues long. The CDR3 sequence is CASSERLAGNEQYF. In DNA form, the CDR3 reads TGTGCCAGCAGTGAGCGGCTAGCGGGAAACGAGCAGTACTTC.

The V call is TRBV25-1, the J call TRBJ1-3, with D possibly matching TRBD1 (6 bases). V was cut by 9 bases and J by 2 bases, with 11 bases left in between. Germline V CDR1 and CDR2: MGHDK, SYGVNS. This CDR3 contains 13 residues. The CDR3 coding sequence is TGTGCCAGGGTAGGGGGTGCTGGAAACACCATATATTTT. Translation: CARVGGAGNTIYF.

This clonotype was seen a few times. As DNA, the CDR3 is TGTGCCAGCAGCTTAGGTTTTTTCAGAGGGACTGAAGCTTTCTTT. Amino acid sequence: CASSLGFFRGTEAFF. This chain links TRBV5-4 with TRBJ1-1; D uncertain. V was shortened by 2 bases and J by 5 bases, with 16 bases between the two germline ends. The CDR3 is made up of 15 amino acids. The germline V gene has CDR1 SGHNT and CDR2 YYREEE (reference sequence).

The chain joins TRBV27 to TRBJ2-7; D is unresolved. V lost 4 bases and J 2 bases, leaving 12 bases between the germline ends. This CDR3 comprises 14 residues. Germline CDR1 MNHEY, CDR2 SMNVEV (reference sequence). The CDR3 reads CASSSSGPAYEQYF. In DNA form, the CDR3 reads TGTGCCAGCAGTTCCTCAGGACCCGCCTACGAGCAGTACTTC.